This T cell receptor beta chain was identified during a study of blood T cell repertoires in COVID-19. Study information: COVID-19 samples, acute and convalescent, were from the United States, Italy and Spain. Sources were T cells, B-cell-depleted T cells, or PBMCs; the material itself was cDNA or gDNA.

This clone showed up just once. Original methodology: Estimated nucleated cell counts came from reference gene primer amplification. The data were produced by immunoSEQ multiplex PCR, yet TCRdb's version contains in-frame clones alone and is incomplete. That table is the source of V, J and clone size, and D and trimming were worked out from the DNA. The profile shows approximately 410,000 clones, 86% of them singletons. Germline V gene sequence: CDR1 GTSNPN, CDR2 SVGIG (reference sequence). V lost 1 base and J lost 2, with 6 bases in between. The CDR3 runs 13 residues. The specimen was peripheral blood. This sequence was found in a woman aged 25 to 45 with active or convalescent COVID-19. V gene TRBV30 combines with J gene TRBJ1-3, with unresolved D. The CDR3 DNA follows: TGTGCCTGGAGTGGGCTCCCTGGAAACACCATATATTTT. Residues: CAWSGLPGNTIYF.